A single sample gave rise to the 20 T cell receptor beta chains below, sequenced in a study of cytomegalovirus exposure and HLA in healthy donors. Method: immunoSEQ multiplex PCR; TCRdb's copy keeps in-frame clones and lacks some. The data show 150,000 to 180,000 clones, 75% to 90% seen once. Sample: PBMCs. These receptors were obtained from a man aged 18 to 30 in good health and CMV-seropositive.

Concerning this clone itself: The sample contains more than one DNA sequence encoding this CDR3. CDR3 nucleotide sequence: TGTGCCAGCAGCTTAGCACTAGCGGGGGGGCAAGAGACCCAGTACTTC. The encoded protein is CASSLALAGGQETQYF. V is TRBV7-2 and J is TRBJ2-5, with 13 bases aligning to TRBD2. Germline V gives CDR1 SGHTA, CDR2 FQGNSA. There are 16 residues in the CDR3. With V trimmed by 0 bases and J by 2 bases, 0 bases remained unmatched. Using reference TRBV7-2 and TRBJ2-5 for the parts outside the CDR3, the full variable domain is GAGVSQSPSNKVTEKGKDVELRCDPISGHTALYWYRQSLGQGLEFLIYFQGNSAPDKSGLPSDRFSAERTGGSVSTLTIQRTQQEDSAVYLCASSLALAGGQETQYFGPGTRLLVL.

About this clone itself: At one end the junction does not follow the germline gene, possibly because of a read error. This chain links TRBV15 with TRBJ1-1, with D perhaps TRBD1 (5 bases). This CDR3 has 15 amino acids. Germline CDR1 and CDR2: LNHNV and YYDKDF (reference sequence). CDR3 in DNA: TGTGCCACCAGCAGAGATGGGGGGAGGAACACTGAAGTTTTCTTT. Protein: CATSRDGGRNTEVFF.

This clone was detected only a few times. V usage is TRBV10-3 and J usage is TRBJ2-6; D may be TRBD2 (5 bases). Germline-derived CDR1 and CDR2 are ENHRY and SYGVKD. Trimming took 8 bases from V and 1 from J, leaving 15 bases between them. This CDR3 spans 16 amino acids. The CDR3 loop is CAIPGNPFSGANVLTF. The DNA for the CDR3 is TGTGCCATCCCCGGGAATCCGTTTTCTGGGGCCAACGTCCTGACTTTC.

Comments on this clone: This CDR3 is also generated by other DNA sequences in the sample. J is TRBJ1-5 and V is TRBV6-6; the D is unclear. The CDR3 contains 12 residues. Germline V gives CDR1 MNHNY, CDR2 SVGAGI (reference sequence). V was shortened by 3 bases and J by 7 bases, with 7 bases between the two germline ends. The CDR3 DNA sequence: TGTGCCAGCAGTTATGGAGGGCAGCCCCAGCATTTT. This sequence encodes CASSYGGQPQHF.

A remark on this clone: This sample includes further DNA sequences coding for the same CDR3. The chain is built from TRBV6-4 and TRBJ1-1, with TRBD1 identical over 8 bases. The CDR3 is made up of 14 amino acids. With V trimmed by 6 bases and J by 1 base, 4 bases remained unmatched. Germline loops: CDR1 MRHNA, CDR2 SNTAGT. Written as DNA, the CDR3 is TGTGCCAGCAGCCGAGACAGGGGGAACACTGAAGCTTTCTTT. Its translation: CASSRDRGNTEAFF.

The gene calls are TRBV7-9 and TRBJ1-5, with 8 positions matching TRBD1. This CDR3 has 16 amino acids. The trim removed 3 bases at V and 0 bases at J, leaving 4 bases unmatched. Germline CDR1 reads SEHNR; CDR2 reads FQNEAQ (reference sequence). The CDR3 DNA sequence: TGTGCCAGCAGCTTTGGACAGGGCGATAGCAATCAGCCCCAGCATTTT. This gives the protein CASSFGQGDSNQPQHF.

V usage is TRBV15 and J usage is TRBJ2-5; D call uncertain. The CDR3 runs to 16 residues. Trimming removed 2 bases from V and 2 bases from J, with 15 bases in between. CDR1 and CDR2 from the germline V gene are LNHNV and YYDKDF (reference sequence). Written as DNA, the CDR3 is TGTGCCACCAGCAGAAGCTTAACAGAAAGTCAAGAGACCCAGTACTTC. This translates into CATSRSLTESQETQYF.

V gene TRBV6-6 combines with J gene TRBJ2-7; D remains unclear. With 8 bases removed from V and 6 bases from J, the gap between germline ends came to 14 bases. The length of the CDR3 is 12 residues. Germline CDR1 and CDR2: MNHNY and SVGAGI (reference sequence). The CDR3 spells CASALSTGEQYF. Here the CDR3 DNA reads TGTGCCAGCGCCCTCTCTACCGGCGAGCAGTACTTC.

This clone was counted a few times. J is TRBJ1-5 and V is TRBV6-1; D might be TRBD1 (5 bases). The CDR3 loop spans 14 amino acids. Trimming removed 2 bases at V and 7 bases at J, with 12 bases between. Germline V gene sequence: CDR1 MNHNS, CDR2 SASEGT. CDR3 in DNA: TGTGCCAGCAGTGAAAGGGGCGGAGGGCAGCCCCAGCATTTT. Encoded protein: CASSERGGGQPQHF.

V and J are TRBV27 and TRBJ2-5; TRBD1 agrees at 9 bases. V shed 5 bases and J 2 bases; nucleotides not matched to a gene: 3. Germline V gene sequence: CDR1 MNHEY, CDR2 SMNVEV (reference sequence). This CDR3 comprises 14 residues. The CDR3 region is CASSMTGGQETQYF. In nucleotides, the CDR3 is TGTGCCAGCAGTATGACAGGGGGGCAAGAGACCCAGTACTTC.

The chain is built from TRBV18 and TRBJ2-7; the match to TRBD2 covers 8 bases. The germline gives CDR1 KGHSH, CDR2 LQKENI. The CDR3 is 15 residues long. Trimming removed 6 bases from V and 0 bases from J; junction bases left unmatched: 7. DNA of the CDR3: TGTGCCAGCTCTCCGGGGGGGGCCAGCTCCTACGAGCAGTACTTC. It encodes CASSPGGASSYEQYF.

Only a few counts were recorded for this clone. This chain joins TRBV11-2 and TRBJ2-7; 8 bases align to TRBD2. CDR3 length equals 13 residues. V lost 6 bases to trimming and J lost 3 bases; unmatched junction nucleotides: 4. Germline V gives CDR1 SGHAT, CDR2 FQNNGV. The CDR3 DNA follows: TGTGCCAGCAGGGATAGCGGGAACTACGAGCAGTACTTC. Translating it yields CASRDSGNYEQYF.

This chain joins TRBV7-2 and TRBJ2-7; TRBD2 aligns across 8 bases. The CDR3 consists of 15 residues. From germline, CDR1 is SGHTA and CDR2 FQGNSA. Unmatched junction bases numbered 11, after V lost 8 bases and J lost 2 bases. CDR3 region: CASRPSVAGTYEQYF. The DNA for the CDR3 is TGTGCCAGCCGTCCGTCGGTAGCGGGGACCTACGAGCAGTACTTC. Combining the CDR3 with reference TRBV7-2 and TRBJ2-7 gives the whole variable domain GAGVSQSPSNKVTEKGKDVELRCDPISGHTALYWYRQSLGQGLEFLIYFQGNSAPDKSGLPSDRFSAERTGGSVSTLTIQRTQQEDSAVYLCASRPSVAGTYEQYFGPGTRLTVT.

The chain carries TRBV6-5 and TRBJ1-1, with D maybe TRBD1 (5 bases). V was shortened by 8 bases and J by 0 bases, with 7 bases between the two germline ends. Per germline, CDR1 MNHEY and CDR2 SVGAGI. The CDR3 has 12 amino acids. The CDR3 DNA follows: TGTGCCAGCCGACAGTTGAACACTGAAGCTTTCTTT. Translated: CASRQLNTEAFF.

V gene TRBV29-1 combines with J gene TRBJ2-1; no reliable D call. The V gene lost 0 bases and the J gene lost 8 bases, with 17 bases spanning the gap. The CDR3 is 15 amino acids. From germline, CDR1 is SQVTM and CDR2 ANQGSEA. The CDR3 DNA reads as TGCAGCGTTGAAGATCCTAAACGTGGAGTAGATGAGCAGTTCTTC. Amino acids: CSVEDPKRGVDEQFF.

The chain has TRBV30 and TRBJ2-1; 10 nucleotides align to TRBD2. J was trimmed by 4 bases and V by 3 bases; bases with no gene match: 6. The CDR3 totals 15 residues. The germline gives CDR1 GTSNPN, CDR2 SVGIG (reference sequence). CDR3 region: CAWRGRTSGYNEQFF. CDR3 in DNA: TGTGCCTGGAGGGGGCGGACTAGCGGTTACAATGAGCAGTTCTTC.

This chain joins TRBV6-6 and TRBJ2-3, with 7 bases matching TRBD2. This CDR3 has 15 amino acids. V lost 7 bases to trimming and J lost 4 bases; unmatched junction nucleotides: 11. Germline V gene sequence: CDR1 MNHNY, CDR2 SVGAGI (reference sequence). Here the CDR3 reads CASNHGGSGADTQYF. The CDR3 DNA follows: TGTGCCAGCAACCACGGGGGGTCCGGCGCAGATACGCAGTATTTT.

The chain recombines TRBV6-6 with TRBJ2-7; the match to TRBD2 covers 9 bases. The J segment lost 10 bases and the V segment lost 6 bases, leaving 7 bases of the junction unmatched. CDR3 length: 12 residues. Germline loops: CDR1 MNHNY, CDR2 SVGAGI (reference sequence). CDR3 DNA sequence: TGTGCCAGCAGCTCGGGACTAGCCGATCAGTACTTC. This encodes CASSSGLADQYF.

V usage is TRBV29-1 and J usage is TRBJ1-3; 7 bases map to TRBD1. The CDR3 sequence is 15 residues long. The V and J ends lost 3 bases and 0 bases, in that order; junction bases with no gene match: 5. CDR1 and CDR2 (germline): SQVTM, ANQGSEA. This CDR3 is CSVEYGTVSGNTIYF. CDR3 nucleotide sequence: TGCAGCGTTGAGTATGGGACAGTCTCTGGAAACACCATATATTTT.

The chain carries TRBV18 and TRBJ2-5; TRBD2 might be the D (5 bases). V was clipped by 1 base and J by 3 bases, with 24 bases between them. CDR1 is KGHSH, CDR2 LQKENI, per germline. The CDR3 spans 19 residues. The CDR3 spells CASSPQGGLTALAKETQYF. DNA for the CDR3: TGTGCCAGCTCACCACAAGGAGGCCTTACTGCCCTTGCTAAAGAGACCCAGTACTTC.